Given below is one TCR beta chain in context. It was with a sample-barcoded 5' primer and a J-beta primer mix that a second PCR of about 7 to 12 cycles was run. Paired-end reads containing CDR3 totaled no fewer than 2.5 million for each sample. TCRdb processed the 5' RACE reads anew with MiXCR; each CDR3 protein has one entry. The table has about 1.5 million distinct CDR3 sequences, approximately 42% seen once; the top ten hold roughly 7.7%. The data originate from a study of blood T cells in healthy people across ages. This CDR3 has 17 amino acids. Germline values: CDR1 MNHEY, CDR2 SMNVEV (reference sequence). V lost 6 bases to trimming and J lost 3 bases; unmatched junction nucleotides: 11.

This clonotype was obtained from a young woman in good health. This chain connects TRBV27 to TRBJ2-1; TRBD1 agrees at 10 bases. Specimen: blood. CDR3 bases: TGTGCCAGCAGGGACAGGGGGGTGGTAGCGGGCTACAATGAGCAGTTCTTC. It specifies CASRDRGVVAGYNEQFF.